This T cell receptor beta chain was profiled in a study of control samples from healthy donors and cancer patients. Sequenced by immunoSEQ multiplex PCR; TCRdb stores in-frame clones only, minus some. The repertoire holds 100,000 to 150,000 clones, nearly 90% seen once, with approximately 8% in the top ten. Sequenced input: PBMCs. The receptor's source is a man aged 50-60 years with head and neck cancer.

The CDR3 DNA reads TGCGCCAGCAGCTTTCTGGGACAGGGGGCTGATGAGCAGTTCTTC. It specifies CASSFLGQGADEQFF. The chain uses TRBV5-1 and TRBJ2-1; 12 bases align to TRBD1. Germline V lookup: CDR1 SGHRS, CDR2 YFSETQ. CDR3 length equals 15 residues. J lost 8 bases, V lost 2 bases, and 5 bases had no gene match.